The T cell receptor beta chain described here comes from a study of blood T cell repertoires in COVID-19. Study as a whole: Researchers got acute and convalescent COVID-19 samples from the United States, Italy and Spain.

Libraries were prepared by immunoSEQ multiplex PCR; TCRdb keeps only in-frame clonotypes and omits some of them. The sample shows roughly 99,000 clones, approximately 79% of them seen only once. This CDR3 contains 15 residues. What was sequenced was peripheral blood. The chain recombines TRBV12-1 with TRBJ1-2. TRBV12-1 is a pseudogene locus. This receptor was obtained from a woman of 80 years or more with active or convalescent COVID-19. CDR3 bases: TGTGCCAGCAGCTTGGAACCGCGGCAGCTCTATGGCTACACCTTC. This gives the protein CASSLEPRQLYGYTF.